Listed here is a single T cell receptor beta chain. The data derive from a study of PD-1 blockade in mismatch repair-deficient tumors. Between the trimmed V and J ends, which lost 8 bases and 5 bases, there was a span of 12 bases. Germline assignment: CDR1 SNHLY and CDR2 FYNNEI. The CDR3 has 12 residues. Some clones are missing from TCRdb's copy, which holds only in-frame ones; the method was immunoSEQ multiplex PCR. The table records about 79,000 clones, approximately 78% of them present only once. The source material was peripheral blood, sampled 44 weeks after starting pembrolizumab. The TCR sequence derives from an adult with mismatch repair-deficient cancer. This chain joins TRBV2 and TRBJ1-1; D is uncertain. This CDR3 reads CASRAGGTEAFF. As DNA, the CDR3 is TGTGCCAGCCGGGCGGGTGGAACTGAAGCTTTCTTT.